This TCR beta chain was retrieved from a study of T-cell memory formation after mild COVID-19. Study details: The two donors had largely donor-specific TCR clusters.

Only a few counts were recorded for this clonotype. Its antigen is unidentified. Each CDR3 protein is one row after TCRdb ran MiXCR on the 5' RACE reads. The table shows about 560,000 distinct CDR3 sequences, with roughly 20% occurring only once. This CDR3 is 12 amino acids long. Germline assignment: CDR1 DFQATT and CDR2 SNEGSKA (reference sequence). Trimming removed 0 bases from V and 10 bases from J, with 13 bases in between. Points from the study as a whole: Balance between CD4 and CD8 was seen in clones contracting day 15 to 85, and a CD4+ lean was seen in later expanders. Confirmation of SARS-CoV-2 specificity was lacking for second-wave clones peaking day 37.

The V call is TRBV20-1, the J call TRBJ2-7; D is uncertain. The sequencing input was PBMCs or a T cell subset sorted from them (not recorded which). The receptor comes from an adult woman who had mild COVID-19 (a few samples of this study predate the infection). Cell type and time point are not known. This CDR3 reads CSARDVTAAQYF. For the CDR3, the DNA is TGCAGTGCTAGAGATGTGACTGCCGCTCAGTACTTC.